Sequencing of this T cell receptor (beta chain) was carried out in a study of shared clonotypes between healthy human individuals. On the study more broadly: Each donor contributed plates that comprised three CD4 naive, three CD4 memory, two CD8 naive and one CD8 memory.

Overall study findings and caveats: Clonotypes that were shared across a few donors made up approximately 5.1% of naive CD4 clonotypes. Depth was large, yet rarefaction showed that sorted-subset sequencing was incomplete.

Data came from immunoSEQ multiplex PCR; TCRdb stores just in-frame clones and leaves some out. The table shows approximately 530,000 clones, with 90% to 96% occurring only once. Healthy adults negative for HIV, lacking recent acute infections or vaccinations, served as donors. On this clone: Antigen: not known.

The CDR3 has 14 residues. After removal of 10 bases from V and 3 bases from J, the junction contained 8 bases not matched to a gene. Germline V CDR1 and CDR2: MNHEY, SVGAGI. This chain joins TRBV6-5 and TRBJ2-7; 11 bases match TRBD2. Sequenced sample: naive CD4+ T cells sorted from blood. The subset is: CD45RA+ positively selected. This receptor was obtained from a woman aged 30 to 39 in good health. Written as DNA, the CDR3 is TGTGCCACAAGATCCGGGACTAGCGGCTACGAGCAGTACTTC. Its translation is CATRSGTSGYEQYF.